This TCR beta chain was profiled in a study of blood T cells in healthy people across ages. CDR3 length equals 18 residues. Per the germline V gene, CDR1 is MNHNS and CDR2 is SASEGT. V was trimmed by 6 bases and J by 0 bases, leaving 18 bases between them. Primed by a sample-barcoded 5' primer and a J-beta primer mix, a second PCR proceeded for about 6 to 11 cycles. Using its own MiXCR run on the 5' RACE reads, TCRdb lists one record per CDR3 protein. The table records 450,000 to 600,000 distinct CDR3 sequences, about 25% of them present only once. This clonotype was picked up a small number of times. The sample was also linked to a second study, of T cells of mothers and their children.

J is TRBJ2-6 and V is TRBV6-1; the D gene is possibly TRBD1 (5 bases). The sample comprised blood. The sequence was obtained from a boy between 2 and 15 years old in good health. The DNA of the CDR3 is TGTGCCAGCAGATTTTCCACCACAGGTTCCTCTGGGGCCAACGTCCTGACTTTC. It encodes CASRFSTTGSSGANVLTF.